What follows are 25 T cell receptor beta chains derived from one specimen sequenced in a study of blood T cell repertoires in COVID-19. Only in-frame clones appear in the TCRdb table, and some are missing; sequencing was by immunoSEQ multiplex PCR. The data show 200,000 to 300,000 clones, about 80% seen once. The sequencing input was peripheral blood. These receptors were obtained from a woman older than 75 with acute or convalescent COVID-19.

The chain links TRBV5-4 to TRBJ1-6; D gene uncertain. The germline CDR1 and CDR2 sequences are SGHNT and YYREEE (reference sequence). The germline V and J ends were trimmed by 7 bases and 0 bases, with 14 bases remaining between them. The CDR3 sequence is 16 residues long. CDR3 in amino acids: CASSAGGSSYNSPLHF. CDR3 DNA sequence: TGTGCCAGCTCGGCGGGCGGGAGCTCCTATAATTCACCCCTCCACTTT. The complete variable domain, with remaining parts taken from reference TRBV5-4 and TRBJ1-6, reads ETGVTQSPTHLIKTRGQQVTLRCSSQSGHNTVSWYQQALGQGPQFIFQYYREEENGRGNFPPRFSGLQFPNYSSELNVNALELDDSALYLCASSAGGSSYNSPLHFGNGTRLTVT.

This chain uses TRBV7-9 with TRBJ2-5, with 7 bases that match TRBD1. From germline, CDR1 is SEHNR and CDR2 FQNEAQ (reference sequence). Trimming at V came to 5 bases and at J to 7 bases, leaving 10 bases not matched to a gene. This CDR3 comprises 14 residues. CDR3: CASSQNQGVGTQYF. For the CDR3, the DNA is TGTGCCAGCAGCCAAAATCAGGGGGTGGGGACCCAGTACTTC.

This clone was counted a single time. CDR3 protein: CASADRNYGYTF. The CDR3 bases are TGTGCCAGCGCCGACAGAAACTATGGCTACACCTTC. The chain combines TRBV21-1 with TRBJ1-2; the table names TRBD1, a call not compared with the DNA. TRBV21-1 is termed a pseudogene. CDR3 length: 12 amino acids.

This clone appeared a few times. The chain links TRBV28 to TRBJ1-2; D is unresolved. Trimming left V 4 bases short and J 7 bases short, with 10 bases between. This CDR3 spans 12 amino acids. Germline V gene data show CDR1 as MDHEN and CDR2 as SYDVKM. This chain's CDR3 is CASSSPRVGYTF. The DNA of the CDR3 is TGTGCCAGCAGTTCACCCCGGGTTGGCTACACCTTC.

This clone was seen just once. The genes are TRBV19 and TRBJ2-5; TRBD2 agrees at 10 bases. Trimming removed 6 bases from V and 2 bases from J; junction bases left unmatched: 9. The CDR3 is made up of 16 amino acids. The germline V gene has CDR1 LNHDA and CDR2 SQIVND (reference sequence). CDR3 coding DNA: TGTGCCAGTAGCGCCGGGACTAGCGCTTCGCAAGAGACCCAGTACTTC. Residues: CASSAGTSASQETQYF.

Only a few counts were recorded for this clone. CDR3 sequence (DNA): TGTGCTAGTGGCACAGGGCACGAGCAGTACTTC. Its translation: CASGTGHEQYF. V and J are TRBV12-5 and TRBJ2-7, with a possible D match to TRBD1 (6 bases). Trimming left V 6 bases short and J 5 bases short, with 8 bases between. The CDR3 consists of 11 residues. Per germline, CDR1 LGHNT and CDR2 FRNRAP.

The rearrangement uses TRBV4-2 and TRBJ2-1; 7 bases line up with TRBD1. V gave up 4 bases and J gave up 1 base; unmatched junction bases: 7. Germline V gene lookup returns CDR1 LGHNA and CDR2 YNFKEQ. The CDR3 consists of 16 residues. CDR3 DNA: TGTGCCAGCAGCCCCCGGACAGGCCGGTCCTACAATGAGCAGTTCTTC. Its translation: CASSPRTGRSYNEQFF.

The V gene is TRBV5-1, the J gene TRBJ2-1; TRBD2 agrees at 14 bases. Germline CDR1 is SGHRS and CDR2 is YFSETQ. The V gene end was trimmed by 1 base and the J gene end by 4 bases; junction bases not matched to a gene: 4. This CDR3 is built from 17 residues. In DNA form, the CDR3 reads TGCGCCAGCAGCTTGAGGACTAGCGGGGGGCTATACAATGAGCAGTTCTTC. Translated: CASSLRTSGGLYNEQFF.

The J gene is TRBJ1-4, the V gene TRBV20-1, with a weak D call TRBD1 (6 bases). Germline CDR1 and CDR2: DFQATT and SNEGSKA (reference sequence). V was shortened by 3 bases and J by 6 bases, with 14 bases between the two germline ends. The CDR3 totals 14 residues. CDR3 sequence: CSASVGGRDEKLFF. CDR3 coding DNA: TGCAGTGCTAGTGTAGGGGGTCGTGATGAAAAACTGTTTTTT.

The chain is built from TRBV29-1 and TRBJ1-4; D perhaps matches TRBD1 (5 bases). There are 12 residues in the CDR3. V lost 4 bases to trimming and J lost 5 bases, with 8 bases between them. Germline values: CDR1 SQVTM, CDR2 ANQGSEA. The CDR3 nucleotides are TGCAGCGTTGGCCAGGGCAATGAAAAACTGTTTTTT. Its protein is CSVGQGNEKLFF.

The chain employs TRBV18 and TRBJ2-1, with 8 nucleotides matching TRBD2. The CDR3 contains 16 residues. Germline values: CDR1 KGHSH, CDR2 LQKENI. Trimming removed 1 base from V and 6 bases from J; junction bases left unmatched: 8. The CDR3 region is CASSPRTRGGGNEQFF. The CDR3 nucleotides read TGTGCCAGCTCACCACGGACACGGGGGGGAGGCAATGAGCAGTTCTTC. Together with reference TRBV18 and TRBJ2-1, the CDR3 gives the full variable domain: NAGVMQNPRHLVRRRGQEARLRCSPMKGHSHVYWYRQLPEEGLKFMVYLQKENIIDESGMPKERFSAEFPKEGPSILRIQQVVRGDSAAYFCASSPRTRGGGNEQFFGPGTRLTVL.

The gene calls are TRBV5-1 and TRBJ2-1; weak D call: TRBD1 (6 bases). CDR3 size: 14 residues. V lost 5 bases and J lost 3, with 12 bases in between. CDR1 and CDR2 (germline): SGHRS, YFSETQ. The CDR3 nucleotides read TGCGCCAGCAGGATGACAGGCAACTACAATGAGCAGTTCTTC. Translating it yields CASRMTGNYNEQFF.

Here the CDR3 DNA reads TGTGCCAGCAGCCAAGAGATAGCGGGGGGAAGGGATACGCAGTATTTT. Encoded protein: CASSQEIAGGRDTQYF. This chain joins TRBV3-1 (or the pseudogene TRBV3-2) and TRBJ2-3; 10 nucleotides agree with TRBD2. Germline V gives CDR1 LGHDT, CDR2 YNNKEL (reference sequence). CDR3 length: 16 residues. With V trimmed by 0 bases and J by 6 bases, 6 bases remained unmatched.

The V gene is TRBV7-9, the J gene TRBJ2-1, with D possibly matching TRBD2 (6 bases). This CDR3 spans 14 amino acids. Germline V gene data show CDR1 as SEHNR and CDR2 as FQNEAQ (reference sequence). V dropped 3 bases and J dropped 3 bases, with 9 bases sitting between them. The CDR3 DNA reads as TGTGCCAGCAGCTTGGAGCGGGTCTACAATGAGCAGTTCTTC. It codes for CASSLERVYNEQFF. The full variable domain, with the rest looked up from reference TRBV7-9 and TRBJ2-1, is DTGVSQNPRHKITKRGQNVTFRCDPISEHNRLYWYRQTLGQGPEFLTYFQNEAQLEKSRLLSDRFSAERPKGSFSTLEIQRTEQGDSAMYLCASSLERVYNEQFFGPGTRLTVL.

This chain uses TRBV15 with TRBJ1-5, with D tentatively TRBD1 (5 bases). Per germline, CDR1 LNHNV and CDR2 YYDKDF (reference sequence). Trimming took 3 bases from V and 1 from J, leaving 13 bases between them. The CDR3 covers 16 residues. CDR3 sequence (DNA): TGTGCCACCAGCAGGGGCTTGCGGGGGAGCAATCAGCCCCAGCATTTT. It translates to CATSRGLRGSNQPQHF.

The chain has TRBV5-8 and TRBJ2-3; no definite D call. Between the trimmed V and J ends, which lost 6 bases and 1 base, there was a span of 6 bases. CDR3 length equals 12 residues. The V gene's germline CDR1 is SGHTS and CDR2 YDEGEE. CDR3 nucleotide sequence: TGTGCCAGCACCCGGGGCACAGATACGCAGTATTTT. Its translation: CASTRGTDTQYF.

This sequence joins TRBV5-1 and TRBJ1-3; D call uncertain. Germline V lookup: CDR1 SGHRS, CDR2 YFSETQ. The germline V and J ends were trimmed by 2 bases and 1 base, with 10 bases remaining between them. The CDR3 totals 15 residues. DNA for the CDR3: TGCGCCAGCAGCTTTTGGGGAGGATCTGGAAACACCATATATTTT. Translation: CASSFWGGSGNTIYF.

The gene calls are TRBV6-5 and TRBJ1-2; 8 positions agree with TRBD1. V was pared by 4 bases and J by 5 bases, with 6 bases of the junction left unmatched. The CDR3 covers 14 residues. CDR1 and CDR2 from the germline V gene are MNHEY and SVGAGI. The CDR3: CASSFDRGLYGYTF. The CDR3, as DNA: TGTGCCAGCAGTTTTGACAGGGGATTATATGGCTACACCTTC.

V usage is TRBV11-1 and J usage is TRBJ2-7; 8 positions agree with TRBD1. CDR1 SGHAT and CDR2 FQDESV come from the germline V gene (reference sequence). There are 14 residues in the CDR3. The J segment lost 3 bases and the V segment lost 5 bases, leaving 6 bases of the junction unmatched. DNA of the CDR3: TGTGCCAGCAGCGGGGGACAGGCCTTCTACGAGCAGTACTTC. It yields the protein CASSGGQAFYEQYF.

The gene calls are TRBV4-1 and TRBJ2-1; 8 bases map to TRBD1. V shed 4 bases and J 2 bases; nucleotides not matched to a gene: 4. Germline V CDR1 and CDR2: MGHRA, YSYEKL. This CDR3 is 15 amino acids long. This chain's CDR3 is CASSLGQGTYNEQFF. The CDR3 nucleotides are TGCGCCAGCAGCCTAGGACAGGGAACCTACAATGAGCAGTTCTTC.

This clone was observed a handful of times. The chain links TRBV2 to TRBJ1-4, with 8 bases identical to TRBD1. The CDR3 is 12 amino acids. Germline-derived CDR1 and CDR2 are SNHLY and FYNNEI. The trim removed 5 bases at V and 10 bases at J, leaving 3 bases unmatched. The CDR3 loop reads CASSPDRGKLFF. The CDR3, as DNA: TGTGCCAGCAGTCCTGACAGGGGAAAACTGTTTTTT.

CDR3 loop: CASSFWAGTGELFF. The CDR3 nucleotides read TGTGCCAGCAGCTTCTGGGCCGGCACCGGGGAGCTGTTTTTT. This chain connects TRBV5-4 to TRBJ2-2; D is undetermined. Germline V gives CDR1 SGHNT, CDR2 YYREEE (reference sequence). V lost 2 bases and J 4 bases, leaving 9 bases between the germline ends. This CDR3 has 14 residues.

This rearrangement joins TRBV7-2 to TRBJ1-5, with 7 bases fitting TRBD1. The V segment lost 4 bases and the J segment 3 bases; nucleotides outside the gene matches: 3. The CDR3 contains 14 residues. In germline, CDR1 is SGHTA, CDR2 FQGNSA. In nucleotides, the CDR3 is TGTGCCAGCAGCTCTGGACAGGTCAATCAGCCCCAGCATTTT. As protein: CASSSGQVNQPQHF.

The chain carries TRBV6-6 and TRBJ2-3, with TRBD2 as a possible D gene (5 bases). Trimming took 0 bases from V and 3 from J, leaving 7 bases between them. Germline V gene lookup returns CDR1 MNHNY and CDR2 SVGAGI (reference sequence). The CDR3 consists of 14 residues. The CDR3 DNA is TGTGCCAGCAGTTACTCGGAGGAGACAGATACGCAGTATTTT. Translation: CASSYSEETDTQYF.

This clone was counted between two and nine times. The CDR3 sequence is CASSLSGRSPGELFF. CDR3 DNA sequence: TGTGCCAGCAGTTTATCCGGGAGAAGTCCCGGGGAGCTGTTTTTT. This rearrangement joins TRBV27 to TRBJ2-2; D possibly corresponds to TRBD2 (6 bases). Trimming stripped 0 bases from V and 6 bases from J, with 11 bases between. There are 15 residues in the CDR3. The germline CDR1 and CDR2 sequences are MNHEY and SMNVEV (reference sequence).